This TCR beta chain appears in the sequencing data of a study of control samples from healthy donors and cancer patients. Generated by immunoSEQ multiplex PCR, the TCRdb table keeps only in-frame clones and is missing some. This table holds 150,000 to 200,000 clones, roughly 95% found once. Trimming shortened V by 0 bases and J by 6 bases, and 12 bases separated the two germline ends. The CDR3 length is 14 residues. The V gene's germline CDR1 is SGHTS and CDR2 YDEGEE. The V call is TRBV5-8, the J call TRBJ1-2, with D uncertain. Sequenced material: blood. The TCR originated in a woman aged 25-40 years in good health. CDR3 DNA sequence: TGTGCCAGCAGCTTGGAGGCAGCCAACGATGGCTACACCTTC. Translating it yields CASSLEAANDGYTF.